This TCR beta chain was recovered during a study of T cells in Graves' hyperthyroidism and ophthalmopathy. Whole-study context: Blood from the periphery was taken at initial diagnosis, before any treatment. Whole-study findings and limits: With a median lead of 6.5 months before onset, the model predicted ophthalmopathy.

Germline V gives CDR1 SGHTA, CDR2 FQGTGA. Trimming shortened V by 5 bases and J by 4 bases, and 10 bases separated the two germline ends. The CDR3 is 13 residues long. The authors took PBMCs from 7.5 to 10 ml fresh peripheral blood. TCR beta CDR3 regions were amplified from RNA transcripts. HTBI primers were used for first-round RT-PCR of the TCR CDR3. TCRdb used MiXCR to reprocess the multiplex PCR reads, holding one entry per CDR3 protein. Of approximately 360,000 distinct CDR3 sequences detected, roughly 25% appear once; the ten largest clones hold 70% to 75%. This clonotype appeared a few times. Its target is unknown.

This sequence was found in a man aged 45-65 years with Graves' hyperthyroidism. The chain is built from TRBV7-3 and TRBJ2-3; TRBD1 might be the D (6 bases). The sample comprised blood. The CDR3 DNA reads TGTGCCAGCAGCCTCAGGGGTTCAGATACGCAGTATTTT. Its translation is CASSLRGSDTQYF. Using reference TRBV7-3 and TRBJ2-3 for the parts outside the CDR3, the full variable domain is GAGVSQTPSNKVTEKGKYVELRCDPISGHTALYWYRQSLGQGPEFLIYFQGTGAADDSGLPNDRFFAVRPEGSVSTLKIQRTERGDSAVYLCASSLRGSDTQYFGPGTRLTVL.